The rows below give T cell receptor beta chains drawn from one sample of a study of shared clonotypes between healthy human individuals. The method was immunoSEQ multiplex PCR; TCRdb's version includes in-frame clones alone and lacks a portion of them. The sample lists approximately 1.1 million clones, approximately 80% seen once, with 0.4% to 0.55% in the top ten. Sequenced material: memory CD4+ T cells from PBMCs. These receptors all stem from a young man in good health. Some clones in this sample may be carry-over from other donors' samples. Each CDR3 is given with its conserved first and last residue. D genes are given only for firm matches. The size entry is marked missing in some rows and otherwise reads once, few, many or a size class.

v_call: TRBV27; d_call: TRBD1; j_call: TRBJ1-1; clone_size: .; cdr3_nt: TGTGCCAGCAGTACCCGGGACAGGAACACTGAAGCTTTCTTT; cdr3_aa: CASSTRDRNTEAFF
v_call: TRBV19; d_call: .; j_call: TRBJ2-3; clone_size: .; cdr3_nt: TGTGCCTCTGGGCGGGGAGCCACAGATACGCAGTATTTT; cdr3_aa: CASGRGATDTQYF
v_call: TRBV11-2; d_call: .; j_call: TRBJ1-2; clone_size: few; cdr3_nt: TGTGCCAGCAGCTTATCTCTCGCAAGGGAGGGGGGATATGGCTACACCTTC; cdr3_aa: CASSLSLAREGGYGYTF
v_call: TRBV28; d_call: .; j_call: TRBJ1-5; clone_size: many; cdr3_nt: TGTGCCAGCAGCCCTCTGGGACACCTACATATCAGGCCCCAGCATTTT; cdr3_aa: CASSPLGHLHIRPQHF
v_call: TRBV6-4; d_call: TRBD1; j_call: TRBJ1-2; clone_size: .; cdr3_nt: TGTGCCAGCAGTTTAGCCGGGACAGTGGGCTACACCTTC; cdr3_aa: CASSLAGTVGYTF
v_call: TRBV27; d_call: TRBD2; j_call: TRBJ2-1; clone_size: .; cdr3_nt: TGTGCCAGCAGTTTGGGCGGGAGTAACTATGAGCAGTTCTTC; cdr3_aa: CASSLGGSNYEQFF
v_call: TRBV5-6; d_call: .; j_call: TRBJ1-2; clone_size: .; cdr3_nt: TGTGCCAGCAGCCCCGACGGGGGGGGCCTCTATGGCTACACCTTC; cdr3_aa: CASSPDGGGLYGYTF
v_call: TRBV7-2; d_call: .; j_call: TRBJ1-5; clone_size: .; cdr3_nt: TGTGCCAGCAGCTTAGTATCGGATAGCAATCAGCCCCAGCATTTT; cdr3_aa: CASSLVSDSNQPQHF
v_call: TRBV5-1; d_call: .; j_call: TRBJ1-2; clone_size: .; cdr3_nt: TGCGCCAGCAGCTTGGGGGGGATAGTCTCCTATGGCTACACCTTC; cdr3_aa: CASSLGGIVSYGYTF
v_call: TRBV13; d_call: .; j_call: TRBJ1-2; clone_size: .; cdr3_nt: TGTGCCAGCAGCTTATGGGGGTCGGGCTATGGCTACACCTTC; cdr3_aa: CASSLWGSGYGYTF
v_call: TRBV6-6; d_call: .; j_call: TRBJ2-7; clone_size: .; cdr3_nt: TGTGCCAGCAGTTACTCCTTCGGGGATGAGCAGTACTTC; cdr3_aa: CASSYSFGDEQYF
v_call: TRBV28; d_call: .; j_call: TRBJ2-7; clone_size: .; cdr3_nt: TGTGCCTTAACATCCAATCGGGACGGGCCCTACGAGCAGTACTTC; cdr3_aa: CALTSNRDGPYEQYF
v_call: TRBV25-1; d_call: TRBD1; j_call: TRBJ2-5; clone_size: .; cdr3_nt: TGTGCCAGCAGTAGGGACAGGGGTCGAGAAGAGACCCAGTACTTC; cdr3_aa: CASSRDRGREETQYF
v_call: TRBV7-6; d_call: TRBD1; j_call: TRBJ1-1; clone_size: .; cdr3_nt: TGTGCCAGCAGCTCACAGGGGGGTACTGAAGCTTTCTTT; cdr3_aa: CASSSQGGTEAFF
v_call: TRBV7-2; d_call: .; j_call: TRBJ2-5; clone_size: .; cdr3_nt: TGTGCCAGCAGCTTAGCGCGGCACAGCCCTGAGACCCAGTACTTC; cdr3_aa: CASSLARHSPETQYF
v_call: TRBV2; d_call: .; j_call: TRBJ1-4; clone_size: once; cdr3_nt: TGTGCCAGCAGGCGGGGGGATTCTGGTGAAAAACTGTTTTTT; cdr3_aa: CASRRGDSGEKLFF
v_call: TRBV29-1; d_call: .; j_call: TRBJ1-1; clone_size: .; cdr3_nt: TGCAGCGGGGATTCGGGGGGGAACACTGAAGCTTTCTTT; cdr3_aa: CSGDSGGNTEAFF
v_call: TRBV7-8; d_call: .; j_call: TRBJ2-1; clone_size: once; cdr3_nt: TGTGCCAGCAGCTTAGGAAGGGAATGGTCCGTGGTGGCTGAGCAGTTCTTC; cdr3_aa: CASSLGREWSVVAEQFF
v_call: TRBV14; d_call: TRBD1; j_call: TRBJ1-2; clone_size: .; cdr3_nt: TGTGCCAGCAGCCCCTACGGTGCAGAGGGGGCTTATGGCTACACCTTC; cdr3_aa: CASSPYGAEGAYGYTF
v_call: TRBV7-6; d_call: TRBD1; j_call: TRBJ2-7; clone_size: few; cdr3_nt: TGTGCCAGCAGCCCGACAGGGTCAGACTACGAGCAGTACTTC; cdr3_aa: CASSPTGSDYEQYF
v_call: TRBV7-3; d_call: TRBD2; j_call: TRBJ2-5; clone_size: .; cdr3_nt: TGTGCCAGCAGCTTATCGGGAGGGACACAAGAGACCCAGTACTTC; cdr3_aa: CASSLSGGTQETQYF
v_call: TRBV5-4; d_call: TRBD1; j_call: TRBJ2-7; clone_size: .; cdr3_nt: TGTGCCAGCAGCTTTGGTGGGACAGTTTCCTACGAGCAGTACTTC; cdr3_aa: CASSFGGTVSYEQYF
v_call: TRBV19; d_call: .; j_call: TRBJ2-3; clone_size: .; cdr3_nt: TGTGCCAGTAGCGTCGTCAAGACCAGCACAGATACGCAGTATTTT; cdr3_aa: CASSVVKTSTDTQYF
v_call: TRBV6-6; d_call: .; j_call: TRBJ2-5; clone_size: .; cdr3_nt: TGTGCCAGCAGTTACGGGACCCGAGACTATCAAGAGACCCAGTACTTC; cdr3_aa: CASSYGTRDYQETQYF
v_call: TRBV2; d_call: TRBD1; j_call: TRBJ1-5; clone_size: .; cdr3_nt: TGTGCCAGCACCGCGACAGGGGGATATAGCAATCAGCCCCAGCATTTT; cdr3_aa: CASTATGGYSNQPQHF
v_call: TRBV10-2; d_call: TRBD1; j_call: TRBJ2-5; clone_size: .; cdr3_nt: TGCGCCAGCAGCGACCCGGCTAGGACAGGGGTTGAGACCCAGTACTTC; cdr3_aa: CASSDPARTGVETQYF
v_call: TRBV5-1; d_call: .; j_call: TRBJ2-3; clone_size: .; cdr3_nt: TGCGCCAGCAGCAGTTCGGGGGCCGGCACAGATACGCAGTATTTT; cdr3_aa: CASSSSGAGTDTQYF
v_call: TRBV28; d_call: .; j_call: TRBJ2-5; clone_size: .; cdr3_nt: TGTGCCAGCAGCAAACCGCAGGGGGGAGAGACCCAGTACTTC; cdr3_aa: CASSKPQGGETQYF
v_call: TRBV27; d_call: TRBD2; j_call: TRBJ2-7; clone_size: .; cdr3_nt: TGTGCCACCGAAGCGGGACCGGACGAGCAGTACTTC; cdr3_aa: CATEAGPDEQYF
v_call: TRBV27; d_call: .; j_call: TRBJ2-7; clone_size: .; cdr3_nt: TGTGCCAGCAGTAGGCAGAGTGTGTACGAGCAGTACTTC; cdr3_aa: CASSRQSVYEQYF
v_call: TRBV28; d_call: .; j_call: TRBJ2-7; clone_size: once; cdr3_nt: TGTGCCAGCAGTTTATCCCGGGGGGAGCAGTACTTC; cdr3_aa: CASSLSRGEQYF
v_call: TRBV28; d_call: .; j_call: TRBJ2-1; clone_size: .; cdr3_nt: TGTGCCAGCAGCTCCTCGACGGGCAGAATGGGAGAGCAGTTCTTC; cdr3_aa: CASSSSTGRMGEQFF
v_call: TRBV7-9; d_call: TRBD1; j_call: TRBJ1-1; clone_size: many; cdr3_nt: TGTGCCAGCAGCCTAACAGGGGACACTGAAGCTTTCTTT; cdr3_aa: CASSLTGDTEAFF
v_call: TRBV27; d_call: .; j_call: TRBJ2-5; clone_size: .; cdr3_nt: TGTGCCAGCAGAAAGACCACCGGGGAGACCCAGTACTTC; cdr3_aa: CASRKTTGETQYF
v_call: TRBV28; d_call: .; j_call: TRBJ1-2; clone_size: .; cdr3_nt: TGTGCCAGCAACCAGGCCTTGAGGGGCTACACCTTC; cdr3_aa: CASNQALRGYTF
v_call: TRBV7-9; d_call: .; j_call: TRBJ1-1; clone_size: .; cdr3_nt: TGTGCCAGCAGCTGGGGTTGGGGCACTGAAGCTTTCTTT; cdr3_aa: CASSWGWGTEAFF
v_call: TRBV5-4; d_call: TRBD2; j_call: TRBJ2-1; clone_size: once; cdr3_nt: TGTGCCAGCAGTTCCGGGACTAGCGGGAGGGTATCCTACAATGAGCAGTTCTTC; cdr3_aa: CASSSGTSGRVSYNEQFF
v_call: TRBV7-2; d_call: TRBD2; j_call: TRBJ2-1; clone_size: .; cdr3_nt: TGTGCCAGCCGGTTAGCGGGAGGAAATGAGCAGTTCTTC; cdr3_aa: CASRLAGGNEQFF
v_call: TRBV7-2; d_call: .; j_call: TRBJ2-1; clone_size: .; cdr3_nt: TGTGCCAGCAGCCTACTGACTCCCCGTCGGGTCTTC; cdr3_aa: CASSLLTPRRVF